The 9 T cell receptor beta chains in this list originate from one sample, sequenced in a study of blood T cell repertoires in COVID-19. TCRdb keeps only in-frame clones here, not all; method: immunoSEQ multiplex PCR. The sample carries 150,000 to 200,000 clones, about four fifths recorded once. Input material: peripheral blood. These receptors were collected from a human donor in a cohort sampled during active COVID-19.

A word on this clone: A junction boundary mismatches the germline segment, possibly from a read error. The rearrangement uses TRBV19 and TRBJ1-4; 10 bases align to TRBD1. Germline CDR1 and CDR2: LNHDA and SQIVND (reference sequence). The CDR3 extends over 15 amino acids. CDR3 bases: TGTGCCAGCAGTAAAAAGACAGGGGGCAGTGAAAAACTGTTTTTT. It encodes CASSKKTGGSEKLFF.

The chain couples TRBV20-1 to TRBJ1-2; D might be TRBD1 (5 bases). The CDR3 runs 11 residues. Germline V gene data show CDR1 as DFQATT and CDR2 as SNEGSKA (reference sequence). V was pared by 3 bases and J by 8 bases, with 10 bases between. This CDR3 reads CSARGLFGYTF. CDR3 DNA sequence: TGCAGTGCTAGGGGACTGTTCGGCTACACCTTC.

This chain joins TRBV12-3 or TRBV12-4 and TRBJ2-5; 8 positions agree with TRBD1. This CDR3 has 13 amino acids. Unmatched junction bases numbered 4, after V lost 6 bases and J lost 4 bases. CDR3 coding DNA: TGTGCCAGCAGCTCACAGGGGGGAGAGACCCAGTACTTC. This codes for CASSSQGGETQYF.

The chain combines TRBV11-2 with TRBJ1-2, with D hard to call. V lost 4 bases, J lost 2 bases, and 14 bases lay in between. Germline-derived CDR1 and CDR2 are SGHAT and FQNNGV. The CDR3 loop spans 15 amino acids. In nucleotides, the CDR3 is TGTGCCAGCAGCTCGAACCCGGGGAGGAACTATGGCTACACCTTC. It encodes CASSSNPGRNYGYTF. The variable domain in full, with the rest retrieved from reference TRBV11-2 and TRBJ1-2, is EAGVAQSPRYKIIEKRQSVAFWCNPISGHATLYWYQQILGQGPKLLIQFQNNGVVDDSQLPKDRFSAERLKGVDSTLKIQPAKLEDSAVYLCASSSNPGRNYGYTFGSGTRLTVV.

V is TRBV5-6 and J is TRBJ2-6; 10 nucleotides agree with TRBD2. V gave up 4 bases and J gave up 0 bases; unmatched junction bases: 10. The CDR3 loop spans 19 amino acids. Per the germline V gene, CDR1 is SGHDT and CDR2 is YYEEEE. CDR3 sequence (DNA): TGTGCCAGCAGCGAGGACCTAGCGGGGGCCCACTCTGGGGCCAACGTCCTGACTTTC. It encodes CASSEDLAGAHSGANVLTF.

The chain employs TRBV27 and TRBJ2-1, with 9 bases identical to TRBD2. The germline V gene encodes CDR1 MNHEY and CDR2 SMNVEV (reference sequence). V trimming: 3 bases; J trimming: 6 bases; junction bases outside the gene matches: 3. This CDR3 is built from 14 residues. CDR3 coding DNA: TGTGCCAGCAGTTTGGGACTAGCAGCCAATGAGCAGTTCTTC. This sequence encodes CASSLGLAANEQFF.

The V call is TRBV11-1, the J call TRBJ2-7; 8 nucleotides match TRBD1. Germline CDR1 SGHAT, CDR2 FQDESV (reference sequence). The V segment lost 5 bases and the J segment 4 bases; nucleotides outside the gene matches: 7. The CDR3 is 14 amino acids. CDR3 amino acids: CASSPTGDPYEQYF. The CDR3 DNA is TGTGCCAGCAGCCCGACAGGGGACCCGTACGAGCAGTACTTC.

CDR3 nucleotide sequence: TGTGCCAGCAGTTATTTAGCGGCCTCCACAGATACGCAGTATTTT. Its translation: CASSYLAASTDTQYF. The J gene is TRBJ2-3, the V gene TRBV6-2 or TRBV6-3, with D perhaps TRBD2 (6 bases). The V and J ends lost 3 bases and 2 bases respectively, with 12 bases between them. Germline V gene lookup returns CDR1 MNHEY and CDR2 SVGEGT. This CDR3 comprises 15 residues.

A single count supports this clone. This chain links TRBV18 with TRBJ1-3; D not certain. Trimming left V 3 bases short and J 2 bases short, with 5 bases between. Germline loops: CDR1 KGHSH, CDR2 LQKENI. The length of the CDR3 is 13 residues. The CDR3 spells CASSPPAGNTIYF. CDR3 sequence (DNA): TGTGCCAGCTCACCTCCCGCTGGAAACACCATATATTTT.